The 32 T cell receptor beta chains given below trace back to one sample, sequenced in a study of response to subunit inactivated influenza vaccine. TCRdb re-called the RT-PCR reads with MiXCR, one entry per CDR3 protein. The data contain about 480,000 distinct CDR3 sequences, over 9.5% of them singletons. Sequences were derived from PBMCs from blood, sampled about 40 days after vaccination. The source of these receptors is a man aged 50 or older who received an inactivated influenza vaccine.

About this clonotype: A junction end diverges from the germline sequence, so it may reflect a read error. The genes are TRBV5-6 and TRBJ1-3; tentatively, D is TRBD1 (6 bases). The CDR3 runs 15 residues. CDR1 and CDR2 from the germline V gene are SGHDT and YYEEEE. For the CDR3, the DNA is TGTGCCAGCAGCTTCAGGGGCCAGGATGGAGACACCATATATTTT. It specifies CASSFRGQDGDTIYF.

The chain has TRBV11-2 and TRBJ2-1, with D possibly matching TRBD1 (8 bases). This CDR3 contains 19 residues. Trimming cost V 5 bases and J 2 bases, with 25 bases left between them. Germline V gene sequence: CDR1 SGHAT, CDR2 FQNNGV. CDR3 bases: TGTGCCAGCAGCGCCCGGACAGGGTTTGGGGGGGGCCCCTACAATGAGCAGTTCTTC. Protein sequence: CASSARTGFGGGPYNEQFF.

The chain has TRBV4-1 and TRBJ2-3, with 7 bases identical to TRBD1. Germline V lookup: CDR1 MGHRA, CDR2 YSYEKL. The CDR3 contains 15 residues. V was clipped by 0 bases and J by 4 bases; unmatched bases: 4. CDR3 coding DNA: TGCGCCAGCAGCCAAGATCCCCAGGGGGCAGATACGCAGTATTTT. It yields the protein CASSQDPQGADTQYF.

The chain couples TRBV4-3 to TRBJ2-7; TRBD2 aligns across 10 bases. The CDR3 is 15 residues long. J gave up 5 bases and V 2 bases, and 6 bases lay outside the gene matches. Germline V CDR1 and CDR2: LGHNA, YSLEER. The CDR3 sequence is CASSQLLAGTHEQYF. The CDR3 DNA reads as TGCGCCAGCAGCCAATTACTAGCGGGAACCCACGAGCAGTACTTC.

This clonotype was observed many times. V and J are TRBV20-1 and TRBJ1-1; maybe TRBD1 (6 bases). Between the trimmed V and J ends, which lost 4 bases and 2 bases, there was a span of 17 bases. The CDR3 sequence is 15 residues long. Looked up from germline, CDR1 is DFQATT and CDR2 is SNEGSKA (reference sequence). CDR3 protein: CSATATGRINTEAFF. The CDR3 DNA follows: TGCAGTGCTACAGCGACAGGCCGGATCAACACTGAAGCTTTCTTT.

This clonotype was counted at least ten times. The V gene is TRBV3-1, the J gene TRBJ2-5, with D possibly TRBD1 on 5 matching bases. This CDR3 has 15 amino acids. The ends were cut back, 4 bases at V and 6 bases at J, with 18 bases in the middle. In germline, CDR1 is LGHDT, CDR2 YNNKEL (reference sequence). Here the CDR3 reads CASSRPAIRGKTQYF. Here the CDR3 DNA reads TGTGCCAGCAGCCGACCGGCCATAAGGGGCAAGACCCAGTACTTC.

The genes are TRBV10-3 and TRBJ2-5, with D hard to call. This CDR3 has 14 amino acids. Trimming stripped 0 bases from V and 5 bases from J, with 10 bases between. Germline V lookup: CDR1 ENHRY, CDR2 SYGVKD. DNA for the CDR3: TGTGCCATCAGTGAGTCCGATCTCAGGGAGACCCAGTACTTC. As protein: CAISESDLRETQYF.

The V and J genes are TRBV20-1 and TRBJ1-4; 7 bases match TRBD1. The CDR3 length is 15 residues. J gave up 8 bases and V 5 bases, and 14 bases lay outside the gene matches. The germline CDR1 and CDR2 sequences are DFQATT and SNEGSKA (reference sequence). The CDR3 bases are TGCAGTGCTGCTGGGGTCAGGGGGGGTATAGAAAAACTGTTTTTT. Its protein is CSAAGVRGGIEKLFF.

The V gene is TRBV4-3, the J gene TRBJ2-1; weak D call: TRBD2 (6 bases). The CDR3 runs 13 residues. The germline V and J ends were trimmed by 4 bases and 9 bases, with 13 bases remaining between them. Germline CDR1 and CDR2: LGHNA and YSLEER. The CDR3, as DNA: TGCGCCAGCAGCCCCTGGCCGGGGGTTGAGCAGTTCTTC. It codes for CASSPWPGVEQFF.

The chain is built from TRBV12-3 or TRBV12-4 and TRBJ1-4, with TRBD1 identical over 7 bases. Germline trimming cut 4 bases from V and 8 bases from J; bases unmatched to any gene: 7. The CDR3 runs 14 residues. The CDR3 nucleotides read TGTGCCAGCAGTTCTCGACAGGGCTTAGAAAAACTGTTTTTT. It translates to CASSSRQGLEKLFF.

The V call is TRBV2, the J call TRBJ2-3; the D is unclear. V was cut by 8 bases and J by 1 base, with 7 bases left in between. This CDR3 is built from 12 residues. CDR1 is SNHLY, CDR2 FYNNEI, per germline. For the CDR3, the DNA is TGTGCCAGCGAGCTGGGCACAGATACGCAGTATTTT. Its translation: CASELGTDTQYF.

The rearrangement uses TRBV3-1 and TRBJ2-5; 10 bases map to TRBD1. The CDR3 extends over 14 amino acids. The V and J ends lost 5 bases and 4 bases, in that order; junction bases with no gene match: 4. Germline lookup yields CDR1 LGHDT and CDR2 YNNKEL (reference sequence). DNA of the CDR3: TGTGCCAGCAGCTCCGGGACAGGGGCAGAGACCCAGTACTTC. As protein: CASSSGTGAETQYF.

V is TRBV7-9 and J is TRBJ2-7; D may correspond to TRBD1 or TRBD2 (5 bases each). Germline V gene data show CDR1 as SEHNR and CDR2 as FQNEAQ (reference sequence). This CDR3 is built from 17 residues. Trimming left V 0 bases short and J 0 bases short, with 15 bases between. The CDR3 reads CASSLAFWGSGSYEQYF. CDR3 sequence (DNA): TGTGCCAGCAGCTTAGCGTTTTGGGGGAGTGGCTCCTACGAGCAGTACTTC.

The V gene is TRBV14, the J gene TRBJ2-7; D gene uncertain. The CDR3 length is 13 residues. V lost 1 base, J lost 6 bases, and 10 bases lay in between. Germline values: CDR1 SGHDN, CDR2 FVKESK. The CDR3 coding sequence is TGTGCCAGCAGCCAAGGCATATTACGCGAGCAGTACTTC. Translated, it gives CASSQGILREQYF.

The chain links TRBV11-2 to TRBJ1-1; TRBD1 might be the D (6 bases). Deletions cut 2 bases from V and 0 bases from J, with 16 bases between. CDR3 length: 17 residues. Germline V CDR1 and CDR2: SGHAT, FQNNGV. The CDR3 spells CASSLLTFGQMNTEAFF. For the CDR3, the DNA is TGTGCCAGCAGCTTATTAACGTTCGGACAGATGAACACTGAAGCTTTCTTT.

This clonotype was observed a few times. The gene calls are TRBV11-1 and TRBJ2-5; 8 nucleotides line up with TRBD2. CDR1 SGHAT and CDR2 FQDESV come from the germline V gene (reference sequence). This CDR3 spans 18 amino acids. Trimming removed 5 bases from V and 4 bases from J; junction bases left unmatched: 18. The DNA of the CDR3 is TGTGCCAGCAGCACCCAAGGCGGGAGGATATCTAGTAGAGAGACCCAGTACTTC. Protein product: CASSTQGGRISSRETQYF.

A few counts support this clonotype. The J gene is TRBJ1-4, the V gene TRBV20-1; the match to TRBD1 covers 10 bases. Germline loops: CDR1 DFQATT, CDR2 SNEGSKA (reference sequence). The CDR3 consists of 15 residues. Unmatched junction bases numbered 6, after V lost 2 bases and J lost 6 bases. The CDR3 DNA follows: TGCAGTGCTAGACCGCACGGGACAGGGGATGAAAAACTGTTTTTT. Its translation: CSARPHGTGDEKLFF.

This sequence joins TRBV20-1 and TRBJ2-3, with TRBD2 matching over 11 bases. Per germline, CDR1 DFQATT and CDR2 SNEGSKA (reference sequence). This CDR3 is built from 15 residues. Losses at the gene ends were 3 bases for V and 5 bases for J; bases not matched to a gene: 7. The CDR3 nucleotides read TGCAGTGCTAGCGATAGCGGGGGGGCCATAGATACGCAGTATTTT. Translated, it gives CSASDSGGAIDTQYF.

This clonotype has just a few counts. CDR3 DNA sequence: TGTGCCATCAGTGAAGAAGTCCAAGAGACCCAGTACTTC. This gives the protein CAISEEVQETQYF. The chain employs TRBV10-3 and TRBJ2-5; D remains ambiguous. CDR1 ENHRY and CDR2 SYGVKD come from the germline V gene. Between the trimmed V and J ends, which lost 3 bases and 1 base, there was a span of 6 bases. CDR3 length: 13 residues.

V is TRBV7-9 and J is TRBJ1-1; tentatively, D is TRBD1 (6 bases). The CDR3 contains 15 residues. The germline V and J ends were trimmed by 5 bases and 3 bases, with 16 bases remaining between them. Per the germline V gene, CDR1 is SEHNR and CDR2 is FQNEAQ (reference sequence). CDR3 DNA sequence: TGTGCCAGCAGCCTACCCGGGAGGACAGACACTGAAGCTTTCTTT. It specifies CASSLPGRTDTEAFF.

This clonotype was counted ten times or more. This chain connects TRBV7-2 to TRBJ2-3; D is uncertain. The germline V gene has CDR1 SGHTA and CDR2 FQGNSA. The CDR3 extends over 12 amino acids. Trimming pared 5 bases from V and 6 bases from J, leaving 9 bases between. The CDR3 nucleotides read TGTGCCAGCAGCACTGTGGCGGATACGCAGTATTTT. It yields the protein CASSTVADTQYF.

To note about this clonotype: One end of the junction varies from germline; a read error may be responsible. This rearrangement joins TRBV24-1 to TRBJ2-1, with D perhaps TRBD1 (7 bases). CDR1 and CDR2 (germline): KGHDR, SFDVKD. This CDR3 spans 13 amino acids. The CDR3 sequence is CGTSDFQGGEQFF. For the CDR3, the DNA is TGTGGCACCAGTGATTTTCAGGGGGGTGAGCAGTTCTTC.

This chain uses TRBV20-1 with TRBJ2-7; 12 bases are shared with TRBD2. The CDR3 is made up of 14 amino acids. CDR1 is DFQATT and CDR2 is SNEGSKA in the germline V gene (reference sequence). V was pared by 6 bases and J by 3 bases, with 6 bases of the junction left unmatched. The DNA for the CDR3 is TGCAGTGCCGCCCTAGCGGGGGGGGGCTACGAGCAGTACTTC. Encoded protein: CSAALAGGGYEQYF.

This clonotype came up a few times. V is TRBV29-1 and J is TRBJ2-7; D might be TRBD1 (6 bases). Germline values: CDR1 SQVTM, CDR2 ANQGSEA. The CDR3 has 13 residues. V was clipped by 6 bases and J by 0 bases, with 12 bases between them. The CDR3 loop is CSVPDRFSYEQYF. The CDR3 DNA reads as TGCAGCGTCCCAGACAGGTTCTCCTACGAGCAGTACTTC.

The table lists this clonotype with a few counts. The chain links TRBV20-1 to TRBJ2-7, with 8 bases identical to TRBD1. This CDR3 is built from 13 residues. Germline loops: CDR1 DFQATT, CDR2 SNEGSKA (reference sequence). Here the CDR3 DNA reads TGCAGCACGGATCGGACAGGGTACGGCGAGCAGTACTTC. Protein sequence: CSTDRTGYGEQYF.

CDR3 loop: CASSYGSGPYSTDTQYF. CDR3 nucleotide sequence: TGTGCCAGCAGTTACGGGTCAGGCCCCTACAGCACAGATACGCAGTATTTT. The gene calls are TRBV6-5 and TRBJ2-3; D not certain. V lost 2 bases to trimming and J lost 0 bases, with 15 bases between them. Germline V lookup: CDR1 MNHEY, CDR2 SVGAGI. The length of the CDR3 is 17 residues.

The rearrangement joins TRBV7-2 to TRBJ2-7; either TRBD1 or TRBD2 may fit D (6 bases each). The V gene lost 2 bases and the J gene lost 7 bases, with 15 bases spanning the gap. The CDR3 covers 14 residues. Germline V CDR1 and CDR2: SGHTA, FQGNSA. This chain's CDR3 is CASSLRRGVSEQYF. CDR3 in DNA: TGTGCCAGCAGCTTACGAAGGGGGGTTAGTGAGCAGTACTTC.

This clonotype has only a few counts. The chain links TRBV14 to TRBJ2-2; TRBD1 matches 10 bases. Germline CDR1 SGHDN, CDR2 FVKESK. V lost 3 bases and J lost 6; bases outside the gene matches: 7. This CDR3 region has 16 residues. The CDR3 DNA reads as TGTGCCAGCAGCCAGATGGGACAGGGGTATCCCGGGGAGCTGTTTTTT. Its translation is CASSQMGQGYPGELFF.

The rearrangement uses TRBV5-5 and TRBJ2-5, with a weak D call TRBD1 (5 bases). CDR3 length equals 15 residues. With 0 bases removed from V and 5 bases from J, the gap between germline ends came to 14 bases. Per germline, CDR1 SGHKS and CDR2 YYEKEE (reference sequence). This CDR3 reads CASSLAARAVETQYF. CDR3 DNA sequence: TGTGCCAGCAGCTTGGCGGCCAGGGCGGTGGAGACCCAGTACTTC.

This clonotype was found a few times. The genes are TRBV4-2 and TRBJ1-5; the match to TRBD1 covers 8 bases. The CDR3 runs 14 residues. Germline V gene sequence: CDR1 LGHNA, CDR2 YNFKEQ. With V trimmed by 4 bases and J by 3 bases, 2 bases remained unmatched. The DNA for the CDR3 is TGTGCCAGCAGCCCGGGACAGGTCAATCAGCCCCAGCATTTT. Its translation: CASSPGQVNQPQHF.

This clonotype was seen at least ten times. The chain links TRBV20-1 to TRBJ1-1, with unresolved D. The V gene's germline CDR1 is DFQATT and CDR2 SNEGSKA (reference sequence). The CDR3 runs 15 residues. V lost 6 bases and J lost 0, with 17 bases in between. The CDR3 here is CSAIRFRALNTEAFF. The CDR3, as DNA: TGCAGTGCAATTCGGTTTCGAGCTCTGAACACTGAAGCTTTCTTT.

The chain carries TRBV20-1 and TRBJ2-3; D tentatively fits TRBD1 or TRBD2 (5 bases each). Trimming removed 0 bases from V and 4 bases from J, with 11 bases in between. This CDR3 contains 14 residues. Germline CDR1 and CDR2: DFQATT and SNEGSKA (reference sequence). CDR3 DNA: TGCAGTGCTAGAGATCCCGGGGCCCCAGATACGCAGTATTTT. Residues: CSARDPGAPDTQYF.